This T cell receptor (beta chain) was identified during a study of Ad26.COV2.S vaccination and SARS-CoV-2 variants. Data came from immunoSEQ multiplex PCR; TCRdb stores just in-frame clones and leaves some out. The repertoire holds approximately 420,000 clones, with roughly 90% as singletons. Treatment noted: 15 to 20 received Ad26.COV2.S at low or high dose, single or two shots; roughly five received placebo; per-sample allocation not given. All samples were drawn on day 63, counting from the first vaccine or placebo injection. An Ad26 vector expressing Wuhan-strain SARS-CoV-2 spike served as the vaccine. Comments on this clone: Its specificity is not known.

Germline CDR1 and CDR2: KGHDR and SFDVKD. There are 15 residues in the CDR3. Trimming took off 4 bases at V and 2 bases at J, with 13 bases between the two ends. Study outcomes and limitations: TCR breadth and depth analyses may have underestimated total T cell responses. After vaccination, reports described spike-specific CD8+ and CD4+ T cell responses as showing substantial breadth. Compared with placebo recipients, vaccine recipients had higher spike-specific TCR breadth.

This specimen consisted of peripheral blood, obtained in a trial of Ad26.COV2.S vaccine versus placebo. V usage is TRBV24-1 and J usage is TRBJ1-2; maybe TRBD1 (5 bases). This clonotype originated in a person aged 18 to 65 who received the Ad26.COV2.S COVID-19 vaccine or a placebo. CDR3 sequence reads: CATSDSRDLNYGYTF. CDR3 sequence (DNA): TGTGCCACCAGTGACTCCCGGGACCTGAACTATGGCTACACCTTC.